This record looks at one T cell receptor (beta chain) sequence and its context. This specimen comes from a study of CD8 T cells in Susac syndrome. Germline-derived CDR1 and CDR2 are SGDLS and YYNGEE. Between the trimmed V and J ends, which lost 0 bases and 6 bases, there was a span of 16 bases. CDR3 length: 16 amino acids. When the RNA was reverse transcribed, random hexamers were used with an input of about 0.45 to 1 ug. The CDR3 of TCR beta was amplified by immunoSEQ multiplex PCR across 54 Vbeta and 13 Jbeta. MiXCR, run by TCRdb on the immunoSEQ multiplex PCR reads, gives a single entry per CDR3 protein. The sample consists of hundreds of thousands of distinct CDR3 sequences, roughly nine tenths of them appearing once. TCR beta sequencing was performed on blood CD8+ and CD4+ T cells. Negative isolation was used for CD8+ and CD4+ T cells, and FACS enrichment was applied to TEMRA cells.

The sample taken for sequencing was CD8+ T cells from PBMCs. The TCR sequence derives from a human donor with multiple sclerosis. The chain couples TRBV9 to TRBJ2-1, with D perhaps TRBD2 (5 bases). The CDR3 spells CASSVEGSAVGNEQFF. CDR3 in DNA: TGTGCCAGCAGCGTAGAGGGTAGCGCGGTGGGCAATGAGCAGTTCTTC.